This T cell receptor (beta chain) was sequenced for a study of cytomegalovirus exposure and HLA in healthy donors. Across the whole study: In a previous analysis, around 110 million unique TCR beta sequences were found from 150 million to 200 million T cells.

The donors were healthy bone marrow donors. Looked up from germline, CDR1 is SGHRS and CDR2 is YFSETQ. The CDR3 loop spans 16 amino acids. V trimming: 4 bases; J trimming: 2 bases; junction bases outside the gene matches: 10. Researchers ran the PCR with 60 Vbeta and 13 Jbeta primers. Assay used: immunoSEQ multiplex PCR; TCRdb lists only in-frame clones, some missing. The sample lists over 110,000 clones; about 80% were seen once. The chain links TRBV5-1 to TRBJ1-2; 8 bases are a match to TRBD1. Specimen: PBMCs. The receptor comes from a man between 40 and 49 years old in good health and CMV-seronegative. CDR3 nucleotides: TGCGCCAGCAGCCTCCGCACAGGGGGTGGGAACTATGGCTACACCTTC. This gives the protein CASSLRTGGGNYGYTF. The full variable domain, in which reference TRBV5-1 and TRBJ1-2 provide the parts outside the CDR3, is KAGVTQTPRYLIKTRGQQVTLSCSPISGHRSVSWYQQTPGQGLQFLFEYFSETQRNKGNFPGRFSGRQFSNSRSEMNVSTLELGDSALYLCASSLRTGGGNYGYTFGSGTRLTVV.